The 3 T cell receptor beta chains presented below share a single source sample, sequenced in a study of T-cell reconstitution after alpha-beta-depleted transplantation in children. Unique molecular identifiers were incorporated when the TCRbeta library was constructed. TCRdb reanalysed the PCR reads using MiXCR and keeps one entry per CDR3 protein. The data contain hundreds of thousands of distinct CDR3 sequences, 15% to 20% of them seen just once; the ten biggest clones take up 3.3%. The sequenced sample was PBMCs from the stem cell graft donor, obtained from the stem cell graft. The source of these receptors is a human donor who donated a stem cell graft to a child with acute lymphoblastic leukemia.

This clonotype was seen a few times. V usage is TRBV29-1 and J usage is TRBJ2-3; tentative D call: TRBD2 (5 bases). Per germline, CDR1 SQVTM and CDR2 ANQGSEA. The CDR3 contains 10 residues. The V gene lost 4 bases and the J gene lost 9 bases, with 8 bases spanning the gap. The CDR3 DNA follows: TGCAGCGTTGTAGGGAGCACGCAGTATTTT. This codes for CSVVGSTQYF.

The chain employs TRBV4-1 and TRBJ1-2; D remains unclear. V was trimmed by 3 bases and J by 4 bases, leaving 15 bases between them. Germline-derived CDR1 and CDR2 are MGHRA and YSYEKL. The CDR3 loop spans 15 amino acids. CDR3 DNA: TGCGCCAGCAGCCAGCCCGGATCTCAGTCCTATGGCTACACCTTC. Protein sequence: CASSQPGSQSYGYTF.

This clonotype was detected only a few times. The V and J genes are TRBV6-5 and TRBJ1-5, with D maybe TRBD1 (6 bases). Germline CDR1 and CDR2: MNHEY and SVGAGI. V was trimmed by 2 bases and J by 4 bases, leaving 9 bases between them. The CDR3 contains 14 residues. The CDR3 region is CASSYRQGNQPQHF. DNA for the CDR3: TGTGCCAGCAGTTACCGGCAGGGGAATCAGCCCCAGCATTTT.